The 25 T cell receptor beta chains given below trace back to one sample, sequenced in a study of radiotherapy plus CTLA-4 blockade in lung cancer. The table came from immunoSEQ multiplex PCR; TCRdb's copy has only in-frame clones and leaves some out. The sample holds roughly 88,000 clones, about 83% seen once. The sequencing here drew on peripheral blood, taken from a patient treated with radiotherapy plus ipilimumab. The receptors here all came from a human donor with non-small cell lung cancer who had stable disease on radiotherapy plus ipilimumab.

The rearrangement joins TRBV6-6 to TRBJ1-2; D remains unclear. This CDR3 is built from 14 residues. CDR1 is MNHNY and CDR2 is SVGAGI in the germline V gene (reference sequence). V was trimmed by 6 bases and J by 6 bases, leaving 17 bases between them. The CDR3 reads CASSFRSQGDGYTF. The CDR3 coding sequence is TGTGCCAGCAGCTTTCGGTCCCAAGGAGATGGCTACACCTTC.

As concerns this clone: The CDR3 does not end in the conserved phenylalanine or tryptophan, so this is likely a read error. The limits of the CDR3 on the DNA are not certain, so only TCRdb's listed CDR3 is given. The rearrangement joins TRBV27 to TRBJ1-2. The CDR3 length is 10 residues, termini included. Germline CDR1 reads MNHEY; CDR2 reads SMNVEV (reference sequence). CDR3 loop: CASSLGAGGI.

This chain uses TRBV19 with TRBJ2-7, with D maybe TRBD2 (6 bases). V lost 4 bases, J lost 0 bases, and 13 bases lay in between. The CDR3 runs 15 residues. Germline loops: CDR1 LNHDA, CDR2 SQIVND (reference sequence). In DNA, the CDR3 is TGTGCCAGTAGTAGAGGGACTGTCAGCTCCTACGAGCAGTACTTC. It translates to CASSRGTVSSYEQYF.

The chain links TRBV5-1 to TRBJ2-7; D is perhaps TRBD1 (5 bases). This CDR3 is 16 amino acids long. The V gene's germline CDR1 is SGHRS and CDR2 YFSETQ. V was clipped by 4 bases and J by 2 bases, with 19 bases between them. CDR3 in DNA: TGCGCCAGCAGCCGGGTGCAGGGTGACAGCGCCTACGAGCAGTACTTC. The encoded protein is CASSRVQGDSAYEQYF.

The chain links TRBV6-6 to TRBJ1-1; D gene uncertain. Germline V gene lookup returns CDR1 MNHNY and CDR2 SVGAGI (reference sequence). Trimming stripped 0 bases from V and 0 bases from J, with 11 bases between. The CDR3 consists of 16 residues. The chain's CDR3 is CASSYSPNPMNTEAFF. In nucleotides, the CDR3 is TGTGCCAGCAGTTACTCGCCAAACCCCATGAACACTGAAGCTTTCTTT.

The rearrangement joins TRBV4-1 to TRBJ1-2, with 7 bases fitting TRBD1. Germline V gene sequence: CDR1 MGHRA, CDR2 YSYEKL. With 1 base clipped from V and 5 bases from J, the junction kept 4 bases outside the gene matches. This CDR3 comprises 14 residues. CDR3 coding DNA: TGCGCCAGCAGCCAAGCAACAGGGGCGTATGGCTACACCTTC. This encodes CASSQATGAYGYTF.

The CDR3 DNA follows: TGCGCCAGCAGCCTCGACAGGATATCCTACGAGCAGTACTTC. This codes for CASSLDRISYEQYF. The J gene is TRBJ2-7, the V gene TRBV5-1, with a possible D match to TRBD1 (6 bases). CDR1 and CDR2 from the germline V gene are SGHRS and YFSETQ. V was cut by 4 bases and J by 1 base, with 12 bases left in between. The CDR3 extends over 14 amino acids.

This clone was seen a handful of times. J is TRBJ1-2 and V is TRBV27; weak D call: TRBD1 (6 bases). The V end lost 3 bases, the J end lost 3 bases, and 17 bases lay between the germline ends. Germline CDR1 MNHEY, CDR2 SMNVEV (reference sequence). There are 16 residues in the CDR3. In nucleotides, the CDR3 is TGTGCCAGCAGTTTGGGCCGTAGGGGGGCAGACTATGGCTACACCTTC. Translated, it gives CASSLGRRGADYGYTF.

This clone has only a few counts. The rearrangement links TRBV15 to TRBJ2-1; 10 positions match TRBD2. This CDR3 is 16 amino acids long. V lost 5 bases and J lost 5; bases outside the gene matches: 9. Per the germline V gene, CDR1 is LNHNV and CDR2 is YYDKDF (reference sequence). The CDR3 sequence is CATSALAGGLNNEQFF. For the CDR3, the DNA is TGTGCCACCAGCGCCTTAGCGGGGGGACTCAACAATGAGCAGTTCTTC.

The chain has TRBV7-8 and TRBJ1-6; D possibly corresponds to TRBD1 (6 bases). The CDR3 is 15 residues long. The germline CDR1 and CDR2 sequences are SGHVS and FQNEAQ. The V end was cut by 5 bases, the J end by 10 bases, with 18 bases between. For the CDR3, the DNA is TGTGCCAGCAGCCCCTCCCGAGGGGGACGGTCACCCCTCCACTTT. As protein: CASSPSRGGRSPLHF.

This chain uses TRBV9 with TRBJ1-1; D is ambiguous. Germline CDR1 is SGDLS and CDR2 is YYNGEE. The V and J ends lost 0 bases and 3 bases respectively, with 12 bases between them. The CDR3 is made up of 15 amino acids. CDR3 protein: CASSVAGRLDTEAFF. The CDR3 bases are TGTGCCAGCAGCGTAGCTGGCCGCCTGGACACTGAAGCTTTCTTT.

This clone came up a few times. The chain uses TRBV7-3 and TRBJ1-2, with D possibly matching TRBD1 (6 bases). Germline V gene data show CDR1 as SGHTA and CDR2 as FQGTGA. Trimming took off 1 base at V and 11 bases at J, with 20 bases between the two ends. This CDR3 spans 15 amino acids. DNA of the CDR3: TGTGCCAGCAGCTTAAACCCACGGCAGGGGACCGGATACACCTTC. It codes for CASSLNPRQGTGYTF. Supplemented by reference TRBV7-3 and TRBJ1-2, the full variable domain reads GAGVSQTPSNKVTEKGKYVELRCDPISGHTALYWYRQSLGQGPEFLIYFQGTGAADDSGLPNDRFFAVRPEGSVSTLKIQRTERGDSAVYLCASSLNPRQGTGYTFGSGTRLTVV.

The rearrangement uses TRBV2 and TRBJ1-1, with unresolved D. V was cut by 7 bases and J by 1 base, with 13 bases left in between. The germline V gene has CDR1 SNHLY and CDR2 FYNNEI. The CDR3 covers 14 residues. The CDR3 region is CASNGETTNTEAFF. CDR3 DNA sequence: TGTGCCAGCAACGGGGAAACCACGAACACTGAAGCTTTCTTT.

The chain recombines TRBV11-2 with TRBJ2-1; perhaps TRBD1 as D (6 bases). This CDR3 has 15 amino acids. Germline CDR1 SGHAT, CDR2 FQNNGV. Trimming stripped 3 bases from V and 10 bases from J, with 19 bases between. CDR3 in amino acids: CASSFPGLTGPEQFF. For the CDR3, the DNA is TGTGCCAGCAGCTTCCCCGGACTCACAGGGCCCGAGCAGTTCTTC. Filled out from reference TRBV11-2 and TRBJ2-1, the complete variable domain reads EAGVAQSPRYKIIEKRQSVAFWCNPISGHATLYWYQQILGQGPKLLIQFQNNGVVDDSQLPKDRFSAERLKGVDSTLKIQPAKLEDSAVYLCASSFPGLTGPEQFFGPGTRLTVL.

V gene TRBV10-2 combines with J gene TRBJ2-5; maybe TRBD1 (6 bases). Trimming took 5 bases from V and 5 from J, leaving 15 bases between them. The CDR3 consists of 14 residues. Germline CDR1 WSHSY, CDR2 SAAADI. CDR3 coding DNA: TGCGCCAGCAGTAGGACAGCCCCGGAGGAGACCCAGTACTTC. This codes for CASSRTAPEETQYF.

This chain connects TRBV11-3 to TRBJ2-1; 8 positions agree with TRBD2. The CDR3 contains 13 residues. The trim removed 5 bases at V and 13 bases at J, leaving 10 bases unmatched. Germline values: CDR1 SGHNT, CDR2 YENEEA. In DNA, the CDR3 is TGTGCCAGCAGCCGAACGCGAAGCGGGGGTCAGTTCTTC. Protein sequence: CASSRTRSGGQFF.

The chain couples TRBV19 to TRBJ2-1, with a tentative D call TRBD1 (5 bases). This CDR3 contains 13 residues. CDR1 is LNHDA and CDR2 is SQIVND in the germline V gene (reference sequence). Trimming removed 1 base from V and 5 bases from J, with 6 bases in between. The CDR3 nucleotides are TGTGCCAGTAGTATAGTGGGGCACAATGAGCAGTTCTTC. Protein: CASSIVGHNEQFF.

The chain has TRBV6-8 and TRBJ2-7; D is possibly TRBD1 or TRBD2 (6 bases each). Trimming took off 4 bases at V and 5 bases at J, with 15 bases between the two ends. The CDR3 is made up of 14 amino acids. Looked up from germline, CDR1 is MNHGY and CDR2 is SAAAGT. CDR3 in amino acids: CASSWVEGGDEQYF. The CDR3 nucleotides are TGTGCCAGCAGTTGGGTGGAGGGGGGCGACGAGCAGTACTTC.

The rearrangement links TRBV27 to TRBJ2-7; D is ambiguous. The CDR3 is made up of 14 amino acids. Trimming shortened V by 7 bases and J by 7 bases, and 20 bases separated the two germline ends. Germline loops: CDR1 MNHEY, CDR2 SMNVEV (reference sequence). The DNA of the CDR3 is TGTGCCAGCAAGTCGAGCGTCCTTATCTCAGAGCAGTACTTC. Amino acids: CASKSSVLISEQYF.

The rearrangement links TRBV6-6 to TRBJ1-5, with D hard to call. The germline V gene has CDR1 MNHNY and CDR2 SVGAGI (reference sequence). V dropped 2 bases and J dropped 5 bases, with 13 bases sitting between them. The CDR3 sequence is 15 residues long. CDR3 bases: TGTGCCAGCAGTTACACTTCCGCCAGCGATCAGCCCCAGCATTTT. Encoded protein: CASSYTSASDQPQHF.

This sequence joins TRBV7-8 and TRBJ1-2; TRBD1 is a possible D gene (5 bases). The CDR3 totals 12 residues. V lost 5 bases, J lost 7 bases, and 11 bases lay in between. Germline values: CDR1 SGHVS, CDR2 FQNEAQ. CDR3 protein: CASSHQGAGYTF. In DNA, the CDR3 is TGTGCCAGCAGCCATCAGGGTGCTGGCTACACCTTC.

This chain joins TRBV6-1 and TRBJ2-7; possibly TRBD2 for D (6 bases). The length of the CDR3 is 13 residues. The V gene's germline CDR1 is MNHNS and CDR2 SASEGT. V was shortened by 6 bases and J by 5 bases, with 14 bases between the two germline ends. The CDR3 DNA follows: TGTGCCAGCAGGGAGGGGTTGGGGAACGAGCAGTACTTC. Its translation: CASREGLGNEQYF.

The chain carries TRBV19 and TRBJ1-5; TRBD1 matches at 8 bases. Per the germline V gene, CDR1 is LNHDA and CDR2 is SQIVND (reference sequence). J was trimmed by 0 bases and V by 6 bases; bases with no gene match: 10. The CDR3 extends over 17 amino acids. Written as DNA, the CDR3 is TGTGCCAGTAGAAGTACCGGGACAGGAATTAGCAATCAGCCCCAGCATTTT. It encodes CASRSTGTGISNQPQHF.

The chain carries TRBV28 and TRBJ1-6; 7 nucleotides agree with TRBD1. In germline, CDR1 is MDHEN, CDR2 SYDVKM. CDR3 length: 13 amino acids. Unmatched junction bases numbered 4, after V lost 5 bases and J lost 9 bases. The CDR3 coding sequence is TGTGCCAGCAGTGACACAGGGGTTTCACCCCTCCACTTT. Translation gives CASSDTGVSPLHF.

The sample holds one count of this clone. V and J are TRBV30 and TRBJ2-5, with D possibly called TRBD1 or TRBD2 (5 bases each). CDR1 is GTSNPN and CDR2 is SVGIG in the germline V gene (reference sequence). The CDR3 extends over 17 amino acids. V lost 0 bases to trimming and J lost 2 bases, with 19 bases between them. The CDR3 nucleotides are TGTGCCTGGAGTGTGAGACGGTGGGACCCTTTACAAGAGACCCAGTACTTC. This gives the protein CAWSVRRWDPLQETQYF.